This T cell receptor beta chain is from a study of blood T cell repertoires in COVID-19. This CDR3 spans 16 amino acids. Germline V gene sequence: CDR1 SGHVS, CDR2 FQNEAQ. Trimming stripped 8 bases from V and 6 bases from J, with 23 bases between. Assay used: immunoSEQ multiplex PCR; TCRdb lists only in-frame clones, some missing. The sample lists 35,000 to 50,000 clones, approximately 90% seen once, with roughly 3.6% in the top ten. This receptor was taken from a human donor in a cohort sampled during active COVID-19. The J gene is TRBJ2-1, the V gene TRBV7-8; D is perhaps TRBD2 (7 bases). Sequencing was performed on peripheral blood. Here the CDR3 reads CASSPHKGEGLNEQFF. CDR3 coding DNA: TGTGCCAGCTCGCCCCATAAGGGGGAGGGCCTCAATGAGCAGTTCTTC.